A selection of T cell receptor beta chains follows, all from one sample in a study of cytomegalovirus exposure and HLA in healthy donors. Produced via immunoSEQ multiplex PCR; TCRdb's table is partial and in-frame only. This sample yields under 200,000 clones, of which 68% are seen a single time; approximately 1.5% belongs to the top ten. Sequenced sample: PBMCs. Every receptor here comes from a man aged 45-65 years in good health and CMV-seronegative. The CDR3 runs from the conserved cysteine through the conserved F or W. The D gene is left open where the match is weak. Not all rows give a size; the values are once, few, many and, for expanded clones, a class.

V,J,size,D,DNA,CDR3
TRBV29-1,TRBJ1-2,.,.,TGCAGCGTTGAAAAGAGGTGTAACTATGGCTACACCTTC,CSVEKRCNYGYTF
TRBV6-6,TRBJ1-2,few,.,TGTGCCAGCAACCTAGGGGCTAACTATGGCTACACCTTC,CASNLGANYGYTF
TRBV5-4,TRBJ2-1,.,.,TGTGCCAGCAGCTCGACTAGTCTCAGTGACAATGAGCAGTTCTTC,CASSSTSLSDNEQFF
TRBV7-2,TRBJ2-7,.,.,TGTGCCAGCAGCTTAGCACATTCCTCCTACGAGCAGTACTTC,CASSLAHSSYEQYF
TRBV4-2,TRBJ1-2,.,TRBD1,TGTGCCAGCAGCCAAGAAGGGACAGGGGGGAACTATGGCTACACCTTC,CASSQEGTGGNYGYTF
TRBV28,TRBJ1-5,.,.,TGTGCCAGCAGTTTAGTGGACAGTAGCAATCAGCCCCAGCATTTT,CASSLVDSSNQPQHF
TRBV6-1,TRBJ2-7,.,TRBD1,TGTGCCAGCAGGGCAGGACAGGGGCAGGTCTACGAGCAGTACTTC,CASRAGQGQVYEQYF
TRBV28,TRBJ2-7,.,TRBD2,TGTGCCAGCCTCCCCCTTAGCGGGGGGGCCTTCTACGAGCAGTACTTC,CASLPLSGGAFYEQYF
TRBV6-4,TRBJ1-2,.,.,TGTGCCAGCAGTGAGGGGCAGGGCTATGGCTACACCTTC,CASSEGQGYGYTF
TRBV7-2,TRBJ2-3,.,.,TGTGCCAGCAGCCGCGGTGCGAAGTGGAGCACAGATACGCAGTATTTT,CASSRGAKWSTDTQYF
TRBV10-3,TRBJ2-3,.,TRBD1,TGTGCCATCAGTGAGAGGGCAGGGGGAAGGACAGATACGCAGTATTTT,CAISERAGGRTDTQYF
TRBV11-2,TRBJ1-5,.,.,TGTGCCAGCAGCTTAGATGGCAGGGTTCTTAGCAATCAGCCCCAGCATTTT,CASSLDGRVLSNQPQHF
TRBV6-1,TRBJ1-2,.,.,TGTGCCAGCAGTGAAGCGGGGAGACCTAGCTACACCTTC,CASSEAGRPSYTF
TRBV9,TRBJ2-3,.,TRBD2,TGTGCCAGCAGCGGAGGGACTAGCGGGGGAAGAAATACGCAGTATTTT,CASSGGTSGGRNTQYF
TRBV7-2,TRBJ2-3,.,TRBD2,TGTGCCAGCAGCTTGGCCGGGACTAGCGGGACCGCAGATACGCAGTATTTT,CASSLAGTSGTADTQYF
TRBV10-3,TRBJ2-1,.,TRBD1,TGTGCCATTCAGGGGGAGTCCTACAATGAGCAGTTCTTC,CAIQGESYNEQFF
TRBV5-1,TRBJ2-1,few,.,TGCGCCAGCAGCTTGGTTGCGAATGAGCAGTTCTTC,CASSLVANEQFF
TRBV29-1,TRBJ2-5,.,TRBD1,TGCAGCGGCCTGGGGGCCCTGACAGGGAGCCAAGAGACCCAGTACTTC,CSGLGALTGSQETQYF
TRBV5-1,TRBJ2-7,.,.,TGCGCCAGCAGCCCAGGGCAGGCAGTCGGCGAGCAGTACTTC,CASSPGQAVGEQYF
TRBV28,TRBJ2-7,.,TRBD1,TGTGCCAGCAGCTTAGGACAGGGGGTCGGCGAGCAGTACTTC,CASSLGQGVGEQYF
TRBV29-1,TRBJ2-7,.,.,TGCAGCGTTGACGCAGGGTCCTACGAGCAGTACTTC,CSVDAGSYEQYF